Presented here are 23 T cell receptor beta chains from one specimen sequenced in a study of blood T cell repertoires in COVID-19. TCRdb's table, derived via immunoSEQ multiplex PCR, lists solely in-frame clones and lacks some. The data contain approximately 180,000 clones, more than 80% of them singletons. Material: PBMCs or T cells enriched from blood (not recorded which). The receptors here all came from a man aged 40-49 years who had recovered from COVID-19.

This CDR3 reads CASSAGASPLHF. The DNA for the CDR3 is TGTGCCAGCAGCGCCGGAGCTTCACCCCTCCACTTT. The V and J genes are TRBV9 and TRBJ1-6; D ambiguous. The germline gives CDR1 SGDLS, CDR2 YYNGEE. V lost 3 bases, J lost 9 bases, and 7 bases lay in between. The length of the CDR3 is 12 residues.

The chain recombines TRBV19 with TRBJ2-4; 9 bases map to TRBD2. Looked up from germline, CDR1 is LNHDA and CDR2 is SQIVND (reference sequence). This CDR3 region has 16 residues. Trimming took 6 bases from V and 3 from J; bases not matched to a gene: 9. The CDR3 spells CASSRLASGNKNIQYF. In nucleotides, the CDR3 is TGTGCCAGTAGCCGTTTAGCTAGCGGGAACAAAAACATTCAGTACTTC.

The chain carries TRBV2 and TRBJ2-7, with D possibly being TRBD1 (5 bases). Trimming removed 6 bases from V and 3 bases from J, with 9 bases in between. This CDR3 region has 12 residues. The V gene's germline CDR1 is SNHLY and CDR2 FYNNEI. The DNA for the CDR3 is TGTGCCAGCAGGGACGACAGCTACGAGCAGTACTTC. This encodes CASRDDSYEQYF.

The CDR3: CASSVAESRGELFF. In DNA, the CDR3 is TGTGCCAGCAGCGTAGCTGAATCTAGGGGGGAGCTGTTTTTT. The chain employs TRBV9 and TRBJ2-2; D remains unclear. Per germline, CDR1 SGDLS and CDR2 YYNGEE. The CDR3 sequence is 14 residues long. V was trimmed by 0 bases and J by 8 bases, leaving 11 bases between them. Full variable domain (outside the CDR3, taken from reference TRBV9 and TRBJ2-2): DSGVTQTPKHLITATGQRVTLRCSPRSGDLSVYWYQQSLDQGLQFLIQYYNGEERAKGNILERFSAQQFPDLHSELNLSSLELGDSALYFCASSVAESRGELFFGEGSRLTVL.

J is TRBJ2-1 and V is TRBV28; 9 positions match TRBD2. The CDR3 runs 16 residues. With V trimmed by 3 bases and J by 2 bases, 5 bases remained unmatched. The germline V gene encodes CDR1 MDHEN and CDR2 SYDVKM. The CDR3: CASSFGLAITYNEQFF. The CDR3 region has the DNA TGTGCCAGCAGTTTCGGACTAGCGATAACCTACAATGAGCAGTTCTTC.

The V gene is TRBV28, the J gene TRBJ2-7; unclear D gene. In germline, CDR1 is MDHEN, CDR2 SYDVKM. This CDR3 comprises 12 residues. The V end was cut by 1 base, the J end by 6 bases, with 7 bases between. The CDR3 protein is CASSLSLLEQYF. The CDR3 DNA reads as TGTGCCAGCAGTTTATCCCTACTCGAGCAGTACTTC.

The chain couples TRBV30 to TRBJ1-5; possibly TRBD1 for D (5 bases). The CDR3 consists of 13 residues. Looked up from germline, CDR1 is GTSNPN and CDR2 is SVGIG (reference sequence). The V gene lost 3 bases and the J gene lost 11 bases, with 17 bases spanning the gap. As DNA, the CDR3 is TGTGCCTGGAGCCTTCAAGGGGTGGCTGCCCAGCATTTT. Translation gives CAWSLQGVAAQHF.

The rearrangement uses TRBV6-5 and TRBJ1-5; 8 nucleotides agree with TRBD1. This CDR3 has 13 residues. The junction had 4 bases not matched to a gene; V was cut back by 6 bases and J by 6 bases. Germline loops: CDR1 MNHEY, CDR2 SVGAGI. Here the CDR3 DNA reads TGTGCCAGCAGAGGACAGGGTGGTCAGCCCCAGCATTTT. Protein product: CASRGQGGQPQHF.

Here the CDR3 reads CASGLGATRNEKLFF. CDR3 sequence (DNA): TGTGCCAGCGGTTTAGGGGCGACCCGTAATGAAAAACTGTTTTTT. V usage is TRBV7-9 and J usage is TRBJ1-4; TRBD1 is a possible D gene (5 bases). CDR3 length equals 15 residues. Trimming took off 8 bases at V and 4 bases at J, with 17 bases between the two ends. Germline loops: CDR1 SEHNR, CDR2 FQNEAQ (reference sequence).

CDR3 residues: CASLQGAEAFF. The CDR3 bases are TGTGCCAGCCTTCAGGGGGCTGAAGCTTTCTTT. J is TRBJ1-1 and V is TRBV27, with 7 bases fitting TRBD1. The CDR3 contains 11 residues. J lost 6 bases, V lost 8 bases, and 3 bases had no gene match. Germline loops: CDR1 MNHEY, CDR2 SMNVEV (reference sequence).

DNA for the CDR3: TGTGCCAGCAGCATTGACGCGCCCGGGAACAGCGAGCAGTACTTC. It translates to CASSIDAPGNSEQYF. This sequence joins TRBV21-1 and TRBJ2-7; the D segment call TRBD2 is taken from the table without a DNA check. TRBV21-1 is a pseudogene segment. The CDR3 contains 15 residues.

The V gene is TRBV2, the J gene TRBJ1-5; 9 nucleotides line up with TRBD1. V lost 4 bases, J lost 7 bases, and 5 bases stayed unmatched. The CDR3 runs 14 residues. Germline V gene data show CDR1 as SNHLY and CDR2 as FYNNEI. The DNA for the CDR3 is TGTGCCAGCAGTGTGGGACAGGGAAAACAGCCCCAGCATTTT. Translated: CASSVGQGKQPQHF.

The chain is built from TRBV25-1 and TRBJ1-5; possibly TRBD1 for D (5 bases). The CDR3 consists of 11 residues. In germline, CDR1 is MGHDK, CDR2 SYGVNS. Trimming left V 8 bases short and J 15 bases short, with 17 bases between. The CDR3 here is CASSRGGVRHF. CDR3 sequence (DNA): TGTGCCAGCTCCCGGGGAGGGGTTAGGCATTTT.

This clone is a singleton in its sample. The chain is built from TRBV28 and TRBJ1-5, with 7 bases fitting TRBD1. The CDR3 is 16 residues long. Germline CDR1 and CDR2: MDHEN and SYDVKM. The V and J ends lost 6 bases and 0 bases, in that order; junction bases with no gene match: 8. The chain's CDR3 is CASRARQGYSNQPQHF. The CDR3 nucleotides read TGTGCCAGCAGGGCTAGACAGGGCTATAGCAATCAGCCCCAGCATTTT.

The sample holds a few counts of this clone. This chain joins TRBV5-1 and TRBJ1-6, with 7 positions matching TRBD1. CDR1 and CDR2 (germline): SGHRS, YFSETQ. There are 15 residues in the CDR3. V was clipped by 3 bases and J by 7 bases; unmatched bases: 7. Here the CDR3 reads CASSYGSGGNSPLHF. The CDR3 DNA reads TGCGCCAGCAGCTATGGGTCAGGGGGAAATTCACCCCTCCACTTT.

The J gene is TRBJ2-5, the V gene TRBV5-4, with 12 bases lining up with TRBD2. Germline V gives CDR1 SGHNT, CDR2 YYREEE (reference sequence). This CDR3 contains 17 residues. Trimming at V came to 4 bases and at J to 5 bases, leaving 12 bases not matched to a gene. CDR3 in DNA: TGTGCCAGCAGCCGCGGAACTAGCGGGAGGATATCGGAGACCCAGTACTTC. Amino acids: CASSRGTSGRISETQYF.

This clone was detected only a few times. V is TRBV30 and J is TRBJ1-2; 7 bases line up with TRBD1. Germline values: CDR1 GTSNPN, CDR2 SVGIG (reference sequence). J gave up 4 bases and V 4 bases, and 9 bases lay outside the gene matches. This CDR3 has 14 amino acids. The CDR3 coding sequence is TGTGCCTGGACTGTAGGGACAGCGCTCTATGGCTACACCTTC. Protein product: CAWTVGTALYGYTF.

This clone was recorded once. This same CDR3 is encoded by further DNA sequences in the sample. J is TRBJ1-1 and V is TRBV10-3, with 7 bases lining up with TRBD1. The CDR3 loop spans 13 amino acids. Trimming at V came to 4 bases and at J to 3 bases, leaving 2 bases not matched to a gene. Germline loops: CDR1 ENHRY, CDR2 SYGVKD. The CDR3 sequence is CAISGTGDTEAFF. The CDR3 DNA sequence: TGTGCCATCAGTGGAACAGGGGACACTGAAGCTTTCTTT.

The table lists this clone with a few counts. The gene calls are TRBV6-5 and TRBJ1-3; D remains unclear. The CDR3 is 13 residues long. V lost 0 bases to trimming and J lost 8 bases, with 8 bases between them. Looked up from germline, CDR1 is MNHEY and CDR2 is SVGAGI. In DNA form, the CDR3 reads TGTGCCAGCAGTTACTCGATCGGGGACACCATATATTTT. Amino acid sequence: CASSYSIGDTIYF.

The chain links TRBV27 to TRBJ1-1; unclear D gene. Deletions cut 3 bases from V and 4 bases from J, with 15 bases between. The germline V gene has CDR1 MNHEY and CDR2 SMNVEV (reference sequence). The CDR3 has 15 residues. This CDR3 reads CASSLMAVFPTEAFF. The CDR3 DNA follows: TGTGCCAGCAGTTTGATGGCAGTCTTCCCCACTGAAGCTTTCTTT.

The chain couples TRBV6-5 to TRBJ2-1; 7 positions agree with TRBD1. The CDR3 is 13 residues long. Looked up from germline, CDR1 is MNHEY and CDR2 is SVGAGI. With 9 bases clipped from V and 4 bases from J, the junction kept 6 bases outside the gene matches. CDR3: CASWDSDYNEQFF. Here the CDR3 DNA reads TGTGCCAGTTGGGACAGCGATTACAATGAGCAGTTCTTC.

The chain has TRBV10-3 and TRBJ1-1, with no clear D. The V and J ends lost 3 bases and 0 bases respectively, with 5 bases between them. This CDR3 spans 13 amino acids. Looked up from germline, CDR1 is ENHRY and CDR2 is SYGVKD. The chain's CDR3 is CAISEDMNTEAFF. The CDR3 region has the DNA TGTGCCATCAGTGAAGACATGAACACTGAAGCTTTCTTT.

Points on this clone: Other DNA sequences of this sample code for an identical CDR3. The CDR3 region is CASSIDSQVSSYEQYF. The DNA for the CDR3 is TGTGCCAGTAGTATAGATTCGCAGGTCAGCTCCTACGAGCAGTACTTC. The J gene is TRBJ2-7, the V gene TRBV19; no firm D call. Germline CDR1 is LNHDA and CDR2 is SQIVND (reference sequence). The CDR3 loop spans 16 amino acids. Trimming removed 0 bases at V and 0 bases at J, with 12 bases between.